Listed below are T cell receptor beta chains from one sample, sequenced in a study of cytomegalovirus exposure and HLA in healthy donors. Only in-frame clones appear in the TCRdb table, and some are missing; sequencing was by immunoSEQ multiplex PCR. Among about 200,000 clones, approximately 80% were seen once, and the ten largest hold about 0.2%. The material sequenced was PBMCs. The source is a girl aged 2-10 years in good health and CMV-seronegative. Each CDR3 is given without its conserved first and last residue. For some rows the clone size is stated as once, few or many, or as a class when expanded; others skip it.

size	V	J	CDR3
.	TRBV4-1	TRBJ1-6	ASSQARTGQGPPLH
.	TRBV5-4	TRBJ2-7	ASSLGGLAGISYEQY
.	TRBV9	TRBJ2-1	ASSVGGRGTYNEQF
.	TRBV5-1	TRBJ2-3	ASSFGQRGADTQY
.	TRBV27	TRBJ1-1	ASSTTGGNTEAF
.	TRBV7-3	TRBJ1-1	ASSPQGGTEAF
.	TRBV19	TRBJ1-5	ASNSGSNQPQH
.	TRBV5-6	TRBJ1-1	ASSLGTAHTEAF
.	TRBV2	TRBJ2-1	ASSDSSGYNEQF
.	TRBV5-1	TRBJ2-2	ASSLGTSGTGELF
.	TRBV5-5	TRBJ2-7	ASSWTGDEQY
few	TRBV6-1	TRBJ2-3	ASSDLGTGGGDTQY
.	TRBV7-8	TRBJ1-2	ASSLAGQGDAYT
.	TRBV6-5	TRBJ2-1	ASSSYRDRVNNEQF
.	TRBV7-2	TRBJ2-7	ASSSQRQSSEQY
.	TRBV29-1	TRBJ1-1	SVEDGGSTEAF